Each of the 27 T cell receptor beta chains below was sequenced from the same sample in a study of cytomegalovirus exposure and HLA in healthy donors. Primers included in the PCR were 60 Vbeta and 13 Jbeta primers. Libraries were prepared by immunoSEQ multiplex PCR; TCRdb keeps only in-frame clonotypes and omits some of them. Altogether 150,000 to 200,000 clones are present, around 80% being singletons, with the ten largest covering 4% to 4.5%. The sample comprised PBMCs. These receptors were taken from a woman in her thirties in good health and CMV-seropositive.

This clone was seen just once. V and J are TRBV18 and TRBJ2-2, with TRBD1 matching 8 bases. V gave up 3 bases and J gave up 5 bases; unmatched junction bases: 8. The CDR3 spans 16 residues. Germline V gene lookup returns CDR1 KGHSH and CDR2 LQKENI. CDR3 sequence: CASSPPRQGRTGELFF. The CDR3 DNA reads TGTGCCAGCTCACCCCCGAGACAGGGGAGGACCGGGGAGCTGTTTTTT.

This chain joins TRBV6-1 and TRBJ2-5; the D is unclear. V lost 6 bases to trimming and J lost 0 bases, with 11 bases between them. This CDR3 is 14 amino acids long. Germline CDR1 MNHNS, CDR2 SASEGT. The CDR3 DNA sequence: TGTGCCAGCAGGCTTACACAAAACCAAGAGACCCAGTACTTC. Translating gives CASRLTQNQETQYF.

This clone has more than one count but fewer than ten. V and J are TRBV2 and TRBJ2-7; 14 bases are shared with TRBD2. Germline-derived CDR1 and CDR2 are SNHLY and FYNNEI. The CDR3 loop spans 16 amino acids. The ends lost 6 bases at V and 4 bases at J; junction bases unmatched: 8. CDR3 protein: CASSPGTSGSRYEQYF. CDR3 DNA sequence: TGTGCCAGCAGCCCTGGGACTAGCGGGAGCAGGTACGAGCAGTACTTC.

V and J are TRBV15 and TRBJ1-4; 8 bases agree with TRBD1. The junction had 2 bases not matched to a gene; V was cut back by 5 bases and J by 6 bases. Germline V gene sequence: CDR1 LNHNV, CDR2 YYDKDF (reference sequence). The CDR3 sequence is 13 residues long. The CDR3 loop reads CATSETGDEKLFF. The DNA of the CDR3 is TGTGCCACCAGCGAGACAGGGGATGAAAAACTGTTTTTT.

This chain uses TRBV29-1 with TRBJ2-3, with 12 positions matching TRBD2. The junction had 18 bases not matched to a gene; V was cut back by 8 bases and J by 0 bases. The CDR3 length is 19 residues. Germline-derived CDR1 and CDR2 are SQVTM and ANQGSEA. CDR3 coding DNA: TGCAGCTCATCCCCCTCCGGGACTAGCGGGTTTTCTAGCACAGATACGCAGTATTTT. It codes for CSSSPSGTSGFSSTDTQYF.

V gene TRBV5-1 combines with J gene TRBJ1-1; D is possibly TRBD1 (5 bases). There are 15 residues in the CDR3. CDR1 is SGHRS, CDR2 YFSETQ, per germline. Deletions cut 3 bases from V and 4 bases from J, with 16 bases between. This CDR3 is CASSWGQGGPTEAFF. CDR3 sequence (DNA): TGCGCCAGCAGCTGGGGTCAGGGTGGGCCCACTGAAGCTTTCTTT.

The CDR3 DNA is TGTGCCACACTCCGCGGGGCAGGGAAACCTGAAGAGACCCAGTACTTC. Protein sequence: CATLRGAGKPEETQYF. The V call is TRBV7-9, the J call TRBJ2-5; TRBD2 is a possible D gene (6 bases). The germline V and J ends were trimmed by 10 bases and 3 bases, with 24 bases remaining between them. This CDR3 has 16 amino acids. Germline assignment: CDR1 SEHNR and CDR2 FQNEAQ (reference sequence).

This clone was picked up one time. The chain couples TRBV6-5 to TRBJ2-5, with D tentatively TRBD1 (5 bases). TRBJ2-7 matches the DNA end more closely, so the J call is doubtful. The CDR3 loop spans 14 amino acids. Per germline, CDR1 MNHEY and CDR2 SVGAGI. CDR3 protein: CASKQGSELYEQYF. The CDR3 coding sequence is TGTGCCAGCAAGCAGGGTTCGGAGTTATACGAGCAGTACTTC.

The chain carries TRBV30 and TRBJ2-1, with D maybe TRBD2 (6 bases). The CDR3 runs 15 residues. V gave up 0 bases and J gave up 6 bases, with 15 bases separating them. Germline-derived CDR1 and CDR2 are GTSNPN and SVGIG (reference sequence). The CDR3 DNA is TGTGCCTGGAGTGTACCCCGCGGGAACCCCAATGAGCAGTTCTTC. Translation: CAWSVPRGNPNEQFF.

This chain links TRBV6-1 with TRBJ2-1; D is undetermined. Trimming took off 0 bases at V and 8 bases at J, with 11 bases between the two ends. The CDR3 sequence is 14 residues long. CDR1 is MNHNS and CDR2 is SASEGT in the germline V gene. CDR3 amino acids: CASSEAYSSDEQFF. Here the CDR3 DNA reads TGTGCCAGCAGTGAAGCGTATAGTTCGGATGAGCAGTTCTTC.

The chain couples TRBV5-8 to TRBJ2-2, with 7 bases fitting TRBD1. The junction had 17 bases not matched to a gene; V was cut back by 2 bases and J by 4 bases. Germline V gene data show CDR1 as SGHTS and CDR2 as YDEGEE. This CDR3 contains 19 residues. For the CDR3, the DNA is TGTGCCAGCAGCTTCCTCGTGTTAGTAGGGGGCGGCGGCACCGGGGAGCTGTTTTTT. It codes for CASSFLVLVGGGGTGELFF. The full variable domain, in which reference TRBV5-8 and TRBJ2-2 provide the parts outside the CDR3, is EAGVTQSPTHLIKTRGQQATLRCSPISGHTSVYWYQQALGLGLQFLLWYDEGEERNRGNFPPRFSGRQFPNYSSELNVNALELEDSALYLCASSFLVLVGGGGTGELFFGEGSRLTVL.

This clone was detected only once. The chain links TRBV7-9 to TRBJ1-1; the match to TRBD1 covers 9 bases. Germline CDR1 is SEHNR and CDR2 is FQNEAQ (reference sequence). The CDR3 has 14 amino acids. V trimming: 3 bases; J trimming: 7 bases; junction bases outside the gene matches: 6. The CDR3: CASSFGDRAIEAFF. CDR3 DNA: TGTGCCAGCAGCTTTGGGGACAGGGCGATTGAAGCTTTCTTT.

The CDR3 nucleotides are TGTGCCAGCAGTCCTCTCCAGAATGAGCAGTTCTTC. This codes for CASSPLQNEQFF. The rearrangement links TRBV27 to TRBJ2-1; D gene uncertain. Trimming pared 5 bases from V and 7 bases from J, leaving 9 bases between. CDR3 length equals 12 residues. Germline V lookup: CDR1 MNHEY, CDR2 SMNVEV (reference sequence).

The V and J genes are TRBV15 and TRBJ2-4; tentatively, D is TRBD2 (5 bases). Trimming stripped 0 bases from V and 1 base from J, with 19 bases between. The length of the CDR3 is 19 residues. Per the germline V gene, CDR1 is LNHNV and CDR2 is YYDKDF (reference sequence). CDR3 sequence: CATSRDRQVGVGAKNIQYF. The CDR3 DNA is TGTGCCACCAGCAGAGACCGGCAAGTGGGAGTGGGTGCCAAAAACATTCAGTACTTC.

The chain couples TRBV10-2 to TRBJ1-2; weak D call: TRBD1 (5 bases). V lost 2 bases and J 4 bases, leaving 17 bases between the germline ends. The CDR3 contains 16 residues. Germline CDR1 is WSHSY and CDR2 is SAAADI. DNA of the CDR3: TGCGCCAGCAGTGAGGGGGTACGGGGGGGATTCTATGGCTACACCTTC. Encoded protein: CASSEGVRGGFYGYTF.

V usage is TRBV7-2 and J usage is TRBJ2-1; possibly TRBD2 for D (5 bases). The CDR3 is 13 residues long. The V end was cut by 1 base, the J end by 9 bases, with 10 bases between. CDR1 is SGHTA and CDR2 is FQGNSA in the germline V gene. The CDR3 protein is CASSLGVGGEQFF. In DNA, the CDR3 is TGTGCCAGCAGCTTAGGCGTAGGAGGTGAGCAGTTCTTC. The variable domain in full, completed from reference TRBV7-2 and TRBJ2-1, reads GAGVSQSPSNKVTEKGKDVELRCDPISGHTALYWYRQSLGQGLEFLIYFQGNSAPDKSGLPSDRFSAERTGGSVSTLTIQRTQQEDSAVYLCASSLGVGGEQFFGPGTRLTVL.

In its sample, this clone was seen once. This sequence joins TRBV5-1 and TRBJ2-7; 9 positions agree with TRBD1. V lost 4 bases, J lost 5 bases, and 10 bases stayed unmatched. Germline V gene data show CDR1 as SGHRS and CDR2 as YFSETQ. This CDR3 spans 15 amino acids. CDR3 sequence reads: CASSETGQGVNEQYF. For the CDR3, the DNA is TGCGCCAGCAGCGAAACGGGACAGGGTGTCAACGAGCAGTACTTC.

The chain carries TRBV7-8 and TRBJ2-1; 7 bases fit TRBD1. V trimming: 3 bases; J trimming: 5 bases; junction bases outside the gene matches: 16. Germline loops: CDR1 SGHVS, CDR2 FQNEAQ. The CDR3 spans 18 residues. CDR3 DNA: TGTGCCAGCAGCTTCCGCCGCTTCCAGGGACAGCGAAACAATGAGCAGTTCTTC. The encoded protein is CASSFRRFQGQRNNEQFF.

This clone was seen a handful of times. This chain connects TRBV27 to TRBJ2-3; tentatively, D is TRBD1 (6 bases). Germline CDR1 reads MNHEY; CDR2 reads SMNVEV (reference sequence). The CDR3 contains 13 residues. V dropped 7 bases and J dropped 2 bases, with 10 bases sitting between them. This CDR3 reads CASKDSDTDTQYF. The CDR3 DNA is TGTGCCAGCAAGGACAGCGACACAGATACGCAGTATTTT.

The chain joins TRBV15 to TRBJ2-7, with unresolved D. This CDR3 is built from 14 residues. The V and J ends lost 3 bases and 0 bases respectively, with 9 bases between them. Germline V gives CDR1 LNHNV, CDR2 YYDKDF (reference sequence). CDR3: CATSSWADSYEQYF. In DNA, the CDR3 is TGTGCCACCAGCAGTTGGGCCGACTCCTACGAGCAGTACTTC.

The chain links TRBV21-1 to TRBJ2-1; TRBD2, the table's D call, was not compared with the DNA. TRBV21-1 is classified as a pseudogene. CDR3 length: 14 amino acids. DNA for the CDR3: TGTGCCAGCAGCAAAGCCCCCTCCGACAATGAGCAGTTCTTC. Amino acids: CASSKAPSDNEQFF.

Here the CDR3 DNA reads TGCGCCAGCAGTGCGGGGGGGGCCAGGGATGAGCAGTTCTTC. Residues: CASSAGGARDEQFF. The genes are TRBV10-1 and TRBJ2-1, with 8 bases identical to TRBD2. The CDR3 is 14 residues long. The germline V gene encodes CDR1 WNHNN and CDR2 SYGVQD (reference sequence). J lost 8 bases, V lost 4 bases, and 7 bases had no gene match.

The V gene is TRBV25-1, the J gene TRBJ1-1; TRBD1 aligns across 8 bases. The CDR3 has 18 residues. The J segment lost 3 bases and the V segment lost 7 bases, leaving 19 bases of the junction unmatched. CDR1 is MGHDK and CDR2 is SYGVNS in the germline V gene. CDR3 protein: CASTPTVVTGVDDTEAFF. CDR3 nucleotides: TGTGCCAGCACTCCAACAGTGGTGACAGGGGTGGATGACACTGAAGCTTTCTTT.

The chain employs TRBV7-2 and TRBJ1-6; 7 bases line up with TRBD1. This CDR3 is 14 amino acids long. Unmatched junction bases numbered 4, after V lost 5 bases and J lost 6 bases. Looked up from germline, CDR1 is SGHTA and CDR2 is FQGNSA. The DNA for the CDR3 is TGTGCCAGCAGCCGGGACAGCATTAATTCACCCCTCCACTTT. Its protein product is CASSRDSINSPLHF.

V is TRBV5-1 and J is TRBJ2-2, with D tentatively TRBD1 (5 bases). Trimming shortened V by 5 bases and J by 5 bases, and 16 bases separated the two germline ends. Germline-derived CDR1 and CDR2 are SGHRS and YFSETQ. The CDR3 is made up of 15 amino acids. The CDR3: CASSRLPQGTGELFF. The CDR3 region has the DNA TGCGCCAGCAGTCGCCTCCCCCAGGGAACCGGGGAGCTGTTTTTT. The whole variable domain, remainder taken from reference TRBV5-1 and TRBJ2-2, is KAGVTQTPRYLIKTRGQQVTLSCSPISGHRSVSWYQQTPGQGLQFLFEYFSETQRNKGNFPGRFSGRQFSNSRSEMNVSTLELGDSALYLCASSRLPQGTGELFFGEGSRLTVL.

In this sample, this clone turned up once. The chain has TRBV2 and TRBJ2-2; 8 bases align to TRBD2. V was pared by 6 bases and J by 2 bases, with 8 bases of the junction left unmatched. This CDR3 region has 16 residues. The germline V gene encodes CDR1 SNHLY and CDR2 FYNNEI. The CDR3 DNA reads TGTGCCAGCAGACTAACTAGCGGAGCCAACACCGGGGAGCTGTTTTTT. This sequence encodes CASRLTSGANTGELFF.

Here the CDR3 DNA reads TGTGCCAGCAGACAAGAAGTATTGAACACTGAAGCTTTCTTT. Protein product: CASRQEVLNTEAFF. The V and J genes are TRBV5-6 and TRBJ1-1; no clear D. Germline values: CDR1 SGHDT, CDR2 YYEEEE. The V end lost 5 bases, the J end lost 0 bases, and 11 bases lay between the germline ends. The CDR3 is 14 residues long.